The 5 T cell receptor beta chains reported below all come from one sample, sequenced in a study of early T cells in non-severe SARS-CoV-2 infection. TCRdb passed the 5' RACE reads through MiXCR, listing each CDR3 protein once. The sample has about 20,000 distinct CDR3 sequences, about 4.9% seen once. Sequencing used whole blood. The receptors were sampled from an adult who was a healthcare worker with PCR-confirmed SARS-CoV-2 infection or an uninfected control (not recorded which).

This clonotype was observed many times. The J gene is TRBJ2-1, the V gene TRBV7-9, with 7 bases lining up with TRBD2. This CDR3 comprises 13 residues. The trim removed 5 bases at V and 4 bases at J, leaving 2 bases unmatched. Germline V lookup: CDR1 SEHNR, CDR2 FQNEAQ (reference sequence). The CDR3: CASSGGVYNEQFF. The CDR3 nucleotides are TGTGCCAGCAGCGGGGGGGTGTACAATGAGCAGTTCTTC. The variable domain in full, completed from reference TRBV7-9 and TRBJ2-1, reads DTGVSQNPRHKITKRGQNVTFRCDPISEHNRLYWYRQTLGQGPEFLTYFQNEAQLEKSRLLSDRFSAERPKGSFSTLEIQRTEQGDSAMYLCASSGGVYNEQFFGPGTRLTVL.

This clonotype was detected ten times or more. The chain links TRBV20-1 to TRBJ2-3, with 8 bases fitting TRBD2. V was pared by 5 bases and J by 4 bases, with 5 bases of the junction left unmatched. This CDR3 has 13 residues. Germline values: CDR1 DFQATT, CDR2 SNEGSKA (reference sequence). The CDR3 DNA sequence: TGCAGTGCTCACACTAGCGGAGCAGATACGCAGTATTTT. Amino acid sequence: CSAHTSGADTQYF.

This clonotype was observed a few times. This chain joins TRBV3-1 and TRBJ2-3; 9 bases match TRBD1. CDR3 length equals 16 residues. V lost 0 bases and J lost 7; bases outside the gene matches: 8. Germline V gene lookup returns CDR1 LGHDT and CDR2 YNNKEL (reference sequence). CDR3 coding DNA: TGTGCCAGCAGCCAAGATATCCGGACAGGGGACTATACGCAGTATTTT. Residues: CASSQDIRTGDYTQYF.

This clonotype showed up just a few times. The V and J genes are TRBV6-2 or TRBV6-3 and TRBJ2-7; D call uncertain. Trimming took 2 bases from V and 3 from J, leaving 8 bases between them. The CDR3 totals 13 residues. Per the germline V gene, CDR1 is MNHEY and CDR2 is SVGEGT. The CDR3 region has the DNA TGTGCCAGCAGTTACGTCGGGCTCTACGAGCAGTACTTC. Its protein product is CASSYVGLYEQYF.

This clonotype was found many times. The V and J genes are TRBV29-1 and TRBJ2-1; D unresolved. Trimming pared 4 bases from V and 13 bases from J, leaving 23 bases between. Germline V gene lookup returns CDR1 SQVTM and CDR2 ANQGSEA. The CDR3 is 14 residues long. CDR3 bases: TGCAGCGTTGCAGGCCTGGTAGCCGCATCGTTACAGTTCTTC. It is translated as CSVAGLVAASLQFF.